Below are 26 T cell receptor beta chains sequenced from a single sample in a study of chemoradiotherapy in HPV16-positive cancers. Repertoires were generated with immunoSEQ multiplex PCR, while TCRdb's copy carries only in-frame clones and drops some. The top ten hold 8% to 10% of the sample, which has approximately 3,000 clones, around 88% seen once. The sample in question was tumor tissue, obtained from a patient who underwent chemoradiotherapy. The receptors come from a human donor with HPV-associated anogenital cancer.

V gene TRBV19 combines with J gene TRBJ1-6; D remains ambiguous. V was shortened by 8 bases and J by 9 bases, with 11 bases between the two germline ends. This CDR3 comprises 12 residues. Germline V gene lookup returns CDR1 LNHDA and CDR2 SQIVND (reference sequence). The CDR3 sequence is CASGLIGSPLHF. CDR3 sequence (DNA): TGTGCCAGTGGGCTTATAGGTTCACCCCTCCACTTT.

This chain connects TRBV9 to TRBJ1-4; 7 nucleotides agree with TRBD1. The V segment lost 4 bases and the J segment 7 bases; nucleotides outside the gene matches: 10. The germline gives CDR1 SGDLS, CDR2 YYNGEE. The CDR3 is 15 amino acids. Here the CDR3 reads CASSSNRGLSEKLFF. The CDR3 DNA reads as TGTGCCAGCAGCTCAAACAGGGGATTGTCTGAAAAACTGTTTTTT. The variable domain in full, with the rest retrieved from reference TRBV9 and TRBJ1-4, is DSGVTQTPKHLITATGQRVTLRCSPRSGDLSVYWYQQSLDQGLQFLIQYYNGEERAKGNILERFSAQQFPDLHSELNLSSLELGDSALYFCASSSNRGLSEKLFFGSGTQLSVL.

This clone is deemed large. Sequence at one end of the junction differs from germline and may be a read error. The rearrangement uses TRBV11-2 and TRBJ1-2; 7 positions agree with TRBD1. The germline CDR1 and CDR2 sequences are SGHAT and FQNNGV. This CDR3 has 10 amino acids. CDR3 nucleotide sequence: TGTGCCAGCAGCTCGTATACAGGGGAGTTC. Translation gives CASSSYTGEF.

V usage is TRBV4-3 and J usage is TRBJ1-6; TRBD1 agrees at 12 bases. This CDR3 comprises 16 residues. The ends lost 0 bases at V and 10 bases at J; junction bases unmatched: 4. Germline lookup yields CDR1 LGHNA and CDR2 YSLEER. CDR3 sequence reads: CASSQDPGTGGSPLHF. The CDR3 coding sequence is TGCGCCAGCAGCCAAGATCCCGGGACAGGGGGCTCACCCCTCCACTTT.

The CDR3 DNA follows: TGCGCCAGCAGCTTCGGACAGACCTACAATGAGCAGTTCTTC. Translating gives CASSFGQTYNEQFF. The V call is TRBV5-1, the J call TRBJ2-1; D is possibly TRBD1 (6 bases). CDR1 SGHRS and CDR2 YFSETQ come from the germline V gene. V shed 2 bases and J shed 2 bases, with 8 bases lying between them. CDR3 length: 14 amino acids. Based on the CDR3 plus reference TRBV5-1 and TRBJ2-1, the full variable domain is KAGVTQTPRYLIKTRGQQVTLSCSPISGHRSVSWYQQTPGQGLQFLFEYFSETQRNKGNFPGRFSGRQFSNSRSEMNVSTLELGDSALYLCASSFGQTYNEQFFGPGTRLTVL.

In DNA form, the CDR3 reads TGTGCCAGCAGCTTAAAAAGCGGAGGGGGCTTCACTGGAAACACCATATATTTT. It translates to CASSLKSGGGFTGNTIYF. The J gene is TRBJ1-3, the V gene TRBV7-2, with 7 nucleotides matching TRBD1. CDR1 and CDR2 from the germline V gene are SGHTA and FQGNSA. V trimming: 2 bases; J trimming: 2 bases; junction bases outside the gene matches: 12. This CDR3 comprises 18 residues.

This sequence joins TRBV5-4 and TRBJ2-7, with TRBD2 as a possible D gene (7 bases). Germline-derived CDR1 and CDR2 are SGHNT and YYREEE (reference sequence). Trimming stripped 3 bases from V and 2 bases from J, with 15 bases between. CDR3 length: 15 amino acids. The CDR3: CASSSWGGAAYEQYF. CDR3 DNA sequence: TGTGCCAGCAGCTCCTGGGGGGGGGCCGCCTACGAGCAGTACTTC.

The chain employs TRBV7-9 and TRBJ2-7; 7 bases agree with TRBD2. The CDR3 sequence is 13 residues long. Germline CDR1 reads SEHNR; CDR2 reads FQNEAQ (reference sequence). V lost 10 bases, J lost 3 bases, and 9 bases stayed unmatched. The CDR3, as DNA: TGTGCCACCACGGGGGGTTTCGGCTACGAGCAGTACTTC. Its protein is CATTGGFGYEQYF.

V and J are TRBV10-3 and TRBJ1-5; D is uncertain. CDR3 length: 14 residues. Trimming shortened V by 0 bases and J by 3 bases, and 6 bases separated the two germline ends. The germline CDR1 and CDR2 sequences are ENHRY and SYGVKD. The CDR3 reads CAISESGFNQPQHF. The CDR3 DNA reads TGTGCCATCAGTGAGTCCGGATTCAATCAGCCCCAGCATTTT.

The DNA for the CDR3 is TGTGCCAGCAGCGTTGGGAGCCCGAACACTGAAGCTTTCTTT. It encodes CASSVGSPNTEAFF. The rearrangement links TRBV9 to TRBJ1-1; D uncertain. V was trimmed by 2 bases and J by 1 base, leaving 9 bases between them. Germline CDR1 is SGDLS and CDR2 is YYNGEE. The CDR3 runs 14 residues. Variable domain in full (rest from reference TRBV9 and TRBJ1-1): DSGVTQTPKHLITATGQRVTLRCSPRSGDLSVYWYQQSLDQGLQFLIQYYNGEERAKGNILERFSAQQFPDLHSELNLSSLELGDSALYFCASSVGSPNTEAFFGQGTRLTVV.

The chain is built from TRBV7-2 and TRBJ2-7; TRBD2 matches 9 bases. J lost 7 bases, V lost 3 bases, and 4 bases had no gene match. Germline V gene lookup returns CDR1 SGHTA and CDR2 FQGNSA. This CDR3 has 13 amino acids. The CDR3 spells CASSLRGGQEQYF. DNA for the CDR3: TGTGCCAGCAGCTTGCGGGGGGGCCAGGAGCAGTACTTC.

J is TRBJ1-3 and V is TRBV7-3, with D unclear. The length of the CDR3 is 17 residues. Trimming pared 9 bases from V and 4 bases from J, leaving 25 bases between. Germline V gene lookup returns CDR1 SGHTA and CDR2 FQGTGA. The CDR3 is CASPTNAASNHGNTIYF. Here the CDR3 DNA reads TGTGCCAGTCCGACCAACGCGGCCTCAAATCACGGAAACACCATATATTTT.

The chain's CDR3 is CASSTLPSGGLGAKNIQYF. Written as DNA, the CDR3 is TGTGCCAGTAGTACCCTTCCCTCCGGGGGCCTCGGAGCCAAAAACATTCAGTACTTC. The chain couples TRBV19 to TRBJ2-4; D is perhaps TRBD1 or TRBD2 (6 bases each). This CDR3 comprises 19 residues. With 4 bases removed from V and 0 bases from J, the gap between germline ends came to 22 bases. The germline V gene encodes CDR1 LNHDA and CDR2 SQIVND (reference sequence). Drawing the rest from reference TRBV19 and TRBJ2-4, the complete variable domain is DGGITQSPKYLFRKEGQNVTLSCEQNLNHDAMYWYRQDPGQGLRLIYYSQIVNDFQKGDIAEGYSVSREKKESFPLTVTSAQKNPTAFYLCASSTLPSGGLGAKNIQYFGAGTRLSVL.

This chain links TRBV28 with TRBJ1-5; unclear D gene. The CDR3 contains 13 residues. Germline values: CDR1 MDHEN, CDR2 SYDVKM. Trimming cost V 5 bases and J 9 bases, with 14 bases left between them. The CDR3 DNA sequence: TGTGCCAGCAGTCCTCAGGAGGCCCGGCCCCAGCATTTT. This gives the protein CASSPQEARPQHF.

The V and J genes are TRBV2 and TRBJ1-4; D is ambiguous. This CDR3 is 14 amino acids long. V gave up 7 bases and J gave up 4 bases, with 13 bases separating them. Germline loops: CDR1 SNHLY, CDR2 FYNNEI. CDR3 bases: TGTGCCAGCACCATTGGGGTTGGTAATGAAAAACTGTTTTTT. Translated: CASTIGVGNEKLFF.

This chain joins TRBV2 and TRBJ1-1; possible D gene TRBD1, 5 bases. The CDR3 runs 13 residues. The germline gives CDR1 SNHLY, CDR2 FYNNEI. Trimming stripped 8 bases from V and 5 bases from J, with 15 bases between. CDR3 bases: TGTGCCAGCTCGGCCCGGGGGAGAACTGAAGCTTTCTTT. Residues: CASSARGRTEAFF.

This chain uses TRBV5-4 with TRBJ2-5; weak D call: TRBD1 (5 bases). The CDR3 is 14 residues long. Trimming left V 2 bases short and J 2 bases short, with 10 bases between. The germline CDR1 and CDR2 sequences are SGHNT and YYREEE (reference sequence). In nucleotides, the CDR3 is TGTGCCAGCAGCTTACGGACAAGTCAAGAGACCCAGTACTTC. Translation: CASSLRTSQETQYF.

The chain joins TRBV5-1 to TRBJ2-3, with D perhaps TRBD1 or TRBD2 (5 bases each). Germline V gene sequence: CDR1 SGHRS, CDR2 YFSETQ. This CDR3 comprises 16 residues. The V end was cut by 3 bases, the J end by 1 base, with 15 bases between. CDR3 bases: TGCGCCAGCAGCTCGCGCCGGGACGGAGGCACAGATACGCAGTATTTT. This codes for CASSSRRDGGTDTQYF.

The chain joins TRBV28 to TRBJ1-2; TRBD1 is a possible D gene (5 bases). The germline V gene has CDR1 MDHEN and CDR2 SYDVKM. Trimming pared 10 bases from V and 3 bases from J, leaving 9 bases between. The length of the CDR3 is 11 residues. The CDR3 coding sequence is TGTGCCACCCCAGGGTACTATGGCTACACCTTC. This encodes CATPGYYGYTF.

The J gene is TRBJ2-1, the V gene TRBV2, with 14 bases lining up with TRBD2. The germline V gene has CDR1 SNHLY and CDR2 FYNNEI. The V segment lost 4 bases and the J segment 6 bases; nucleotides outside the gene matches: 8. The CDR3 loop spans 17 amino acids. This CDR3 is CASSVSRTSGGTNEQFF. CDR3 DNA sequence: TGTGCCAGCAGTGTCTCCCGGACTAGCGGGGGGACCAATGAGCAGTTCTTC.

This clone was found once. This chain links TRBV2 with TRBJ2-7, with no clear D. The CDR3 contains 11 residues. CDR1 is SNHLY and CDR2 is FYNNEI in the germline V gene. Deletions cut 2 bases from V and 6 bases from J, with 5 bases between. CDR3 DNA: TGTGCCAGCAGTGAATGGGCCGAGCAGTACTTC. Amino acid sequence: CASSEWAEQYF.

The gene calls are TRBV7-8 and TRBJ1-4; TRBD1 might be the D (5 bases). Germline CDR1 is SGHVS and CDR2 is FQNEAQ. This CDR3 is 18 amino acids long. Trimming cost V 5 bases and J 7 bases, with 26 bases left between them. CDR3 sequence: CASSAYGDTGLRGEKLFF. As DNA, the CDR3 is TGTGCCAGCAGCGCTTATGGGGATACGGGACTACGGGGTGAAAAACTGTTTTTT.

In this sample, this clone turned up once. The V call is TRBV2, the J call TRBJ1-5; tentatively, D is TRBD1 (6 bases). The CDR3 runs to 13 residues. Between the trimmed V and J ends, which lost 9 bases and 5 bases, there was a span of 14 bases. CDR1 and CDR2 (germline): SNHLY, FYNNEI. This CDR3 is CASALGQDQPQHF. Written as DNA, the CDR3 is TGTGCCAGTGCACTGGGACAAGATCAGCCCCAGCATTTT.

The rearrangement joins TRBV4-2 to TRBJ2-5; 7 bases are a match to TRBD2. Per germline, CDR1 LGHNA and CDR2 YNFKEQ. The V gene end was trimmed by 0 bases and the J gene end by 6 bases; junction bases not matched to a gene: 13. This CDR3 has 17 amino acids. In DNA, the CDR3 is TGTGCCAGCAGCCAAGATGGCGGGGGTGCACCCTACCAGACCCAGTACTTC. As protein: CASSQDGGGAPYQTQYF.

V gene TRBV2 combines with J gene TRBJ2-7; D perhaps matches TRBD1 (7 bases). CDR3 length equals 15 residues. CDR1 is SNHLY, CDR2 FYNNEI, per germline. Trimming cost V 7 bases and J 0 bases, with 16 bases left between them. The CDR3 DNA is TGTGCCAGCACGTCCCCAGGGGGGAGCTCCTACGAGCAGTACTTC. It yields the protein CASTSPGGSSYEQYF.

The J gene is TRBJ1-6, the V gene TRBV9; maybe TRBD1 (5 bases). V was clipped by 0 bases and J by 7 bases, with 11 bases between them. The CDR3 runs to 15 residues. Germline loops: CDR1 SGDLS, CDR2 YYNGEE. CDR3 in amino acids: CASSVVPGQNSPLHF. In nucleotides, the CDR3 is TGTGCCAGCAGCGTAGTGCCCGGACAAAATTCACCCCTCCACTTT.